The entry below describes one T cell receptor beta chain. Antigen specificity is unknown. The data are from a study of cytotoxic CD8 clonotypes in ibrutinib-treated CLL. Whole-study results and caveats: An increase in clonality occurred at ibrutinib response, followed by a return toward baseline at progression.

TCRdb's copy holds only in-frame clones and misses some; the assay was immunoSEQ multiplex PCR. The repertoire holds some 200,000 clones, with roughly three quarters as singletons. This TCR was sampled from a human donor with chronic lymphocytic leukemia. The specimen was PBMCs, collected after 12 months of ibrutinib treatment.

The CDR3, as DNA: TGTGCCAGCAGCCTTAACAGGGGGCATAGCGGCTACACCTTC. The encoded protein is CASSLNRGHSGYTF. The chain couples TRBV14 to TRBJ1-2, with 9 bases that match TRBD1. From germline, CDR1 is SGHDN and CDR2 FVKESK. The junction had 8 bases not matched to a gene; V was cut back by 4 bases and J by 8 bases. CDR3 length equals 14 residues.